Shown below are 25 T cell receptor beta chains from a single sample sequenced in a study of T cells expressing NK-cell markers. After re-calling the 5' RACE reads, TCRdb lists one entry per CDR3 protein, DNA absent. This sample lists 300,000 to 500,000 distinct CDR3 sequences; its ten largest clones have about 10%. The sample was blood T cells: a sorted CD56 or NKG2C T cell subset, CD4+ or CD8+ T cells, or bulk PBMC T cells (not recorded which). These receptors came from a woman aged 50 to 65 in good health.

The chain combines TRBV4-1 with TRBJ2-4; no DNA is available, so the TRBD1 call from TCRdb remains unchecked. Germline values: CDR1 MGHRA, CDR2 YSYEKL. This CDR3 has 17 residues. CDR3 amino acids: CASSTPGQTIAKNIQYF.

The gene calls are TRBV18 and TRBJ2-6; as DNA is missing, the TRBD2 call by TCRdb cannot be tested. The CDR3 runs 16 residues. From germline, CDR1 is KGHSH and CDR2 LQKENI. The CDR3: CASSPATVPGANVLTF.

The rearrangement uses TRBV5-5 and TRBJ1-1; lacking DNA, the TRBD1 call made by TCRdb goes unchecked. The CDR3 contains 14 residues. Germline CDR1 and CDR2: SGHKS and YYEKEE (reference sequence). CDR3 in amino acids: CASSVSDRSTEAFF. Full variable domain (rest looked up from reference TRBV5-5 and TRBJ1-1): DAGVTQSPTHLIKTRGQQVTLRCSPISGHKSVSWYQQVLGQGPQFIFQYYEKEERGRGNFPDRFSARQFPNYSSELNVNALLLGDSALYLCASSVSDRSTEAFFGQGTRLTVV.

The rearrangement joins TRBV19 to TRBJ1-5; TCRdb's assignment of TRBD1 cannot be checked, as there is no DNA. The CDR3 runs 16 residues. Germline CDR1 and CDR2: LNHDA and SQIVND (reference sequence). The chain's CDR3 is CASSIVGGARDQPQHF.

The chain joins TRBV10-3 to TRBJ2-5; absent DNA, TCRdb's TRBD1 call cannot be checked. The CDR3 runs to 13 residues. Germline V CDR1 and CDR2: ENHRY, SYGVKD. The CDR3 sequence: CATMAGAGETQYF.

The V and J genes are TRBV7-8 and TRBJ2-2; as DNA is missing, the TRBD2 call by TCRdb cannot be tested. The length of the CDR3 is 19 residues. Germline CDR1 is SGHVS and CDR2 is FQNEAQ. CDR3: CASSYDRGRLAGGPGELFF.

The CDR3 is CASRTLTNTEAFF. J is TRBJ1-1 and V is TRBV6-5. In germline, CDR1 is MNHEY, CDR2 SVGAGI. The length of the CDR3 is 13 residues.

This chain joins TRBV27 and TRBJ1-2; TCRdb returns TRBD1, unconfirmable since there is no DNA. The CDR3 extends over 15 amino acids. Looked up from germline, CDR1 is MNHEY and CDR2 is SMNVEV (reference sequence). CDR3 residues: CASSLRQGISYGYTF.

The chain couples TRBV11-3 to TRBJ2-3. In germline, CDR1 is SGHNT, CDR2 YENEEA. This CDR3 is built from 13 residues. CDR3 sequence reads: CASSLPEADTQYF. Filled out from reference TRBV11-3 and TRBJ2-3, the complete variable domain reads EAGVVQSPRYKIIEKKQPVAFWCNPISGHNTLYWYLQNLGQGPELLIRYENEEAVDDSQLPKDRFSAERLKGVDSTLKIQPAELGDSAVYLCASSLPEADTQYFGPGTRLTVL.

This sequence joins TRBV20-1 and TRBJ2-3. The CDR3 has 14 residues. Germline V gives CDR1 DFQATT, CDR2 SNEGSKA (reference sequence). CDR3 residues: CSARPVLTSDTQYF.

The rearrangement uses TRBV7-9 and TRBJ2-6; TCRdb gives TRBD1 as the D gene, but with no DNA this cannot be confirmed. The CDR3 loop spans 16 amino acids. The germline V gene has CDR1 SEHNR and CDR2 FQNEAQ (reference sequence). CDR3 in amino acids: CASSQRGVIGANVLTF.

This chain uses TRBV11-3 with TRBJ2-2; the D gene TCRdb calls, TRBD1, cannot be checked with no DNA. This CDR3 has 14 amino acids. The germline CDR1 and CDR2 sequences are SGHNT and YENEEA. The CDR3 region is CASSLSRGFGELFF.

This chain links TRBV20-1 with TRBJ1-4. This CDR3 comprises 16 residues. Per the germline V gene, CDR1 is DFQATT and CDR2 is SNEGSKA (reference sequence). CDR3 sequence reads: CSAREGARATNEKLFF.

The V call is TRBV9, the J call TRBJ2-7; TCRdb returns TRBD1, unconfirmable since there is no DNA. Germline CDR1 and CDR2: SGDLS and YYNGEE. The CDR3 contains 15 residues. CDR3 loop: CASSVSPTGEGEQYF.

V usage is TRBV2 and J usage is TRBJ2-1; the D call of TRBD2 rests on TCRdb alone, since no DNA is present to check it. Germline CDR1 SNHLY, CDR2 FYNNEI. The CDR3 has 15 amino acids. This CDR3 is CASSRTSGPYNEQFF.

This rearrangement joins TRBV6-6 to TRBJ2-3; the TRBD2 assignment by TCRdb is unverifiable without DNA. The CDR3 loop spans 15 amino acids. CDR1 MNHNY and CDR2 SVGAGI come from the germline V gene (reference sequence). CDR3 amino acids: CASSQTRSGTDTQYF.

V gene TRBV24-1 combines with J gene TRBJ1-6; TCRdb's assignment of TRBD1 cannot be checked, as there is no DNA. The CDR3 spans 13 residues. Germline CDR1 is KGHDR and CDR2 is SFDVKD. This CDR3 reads CATSRDRDSPLHF.

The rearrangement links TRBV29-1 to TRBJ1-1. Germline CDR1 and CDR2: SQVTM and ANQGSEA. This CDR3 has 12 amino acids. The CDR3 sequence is CSASVGNTEAFF.

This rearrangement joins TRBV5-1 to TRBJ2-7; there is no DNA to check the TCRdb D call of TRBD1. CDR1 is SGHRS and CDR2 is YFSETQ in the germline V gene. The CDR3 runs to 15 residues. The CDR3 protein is CASSLDQPGASEQYF.

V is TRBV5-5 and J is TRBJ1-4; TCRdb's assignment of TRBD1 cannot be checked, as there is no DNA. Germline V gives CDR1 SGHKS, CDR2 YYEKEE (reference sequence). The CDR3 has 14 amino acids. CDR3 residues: CASSRGQIQEKLFF.

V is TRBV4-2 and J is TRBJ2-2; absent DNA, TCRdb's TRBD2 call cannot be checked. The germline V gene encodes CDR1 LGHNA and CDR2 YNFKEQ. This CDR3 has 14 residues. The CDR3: CASSRDSGGSELFF.

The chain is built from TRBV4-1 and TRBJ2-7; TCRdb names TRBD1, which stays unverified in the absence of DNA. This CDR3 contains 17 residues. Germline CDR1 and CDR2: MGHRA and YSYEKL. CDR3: CASSLPILQGSRYEQYF.

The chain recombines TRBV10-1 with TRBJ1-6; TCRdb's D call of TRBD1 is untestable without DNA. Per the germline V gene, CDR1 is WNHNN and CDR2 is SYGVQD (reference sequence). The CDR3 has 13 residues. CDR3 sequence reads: CAIPGHLNSPLHF.

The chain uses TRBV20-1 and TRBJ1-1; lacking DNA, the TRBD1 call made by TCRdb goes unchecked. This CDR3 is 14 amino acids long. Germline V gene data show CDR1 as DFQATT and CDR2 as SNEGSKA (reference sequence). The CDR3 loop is CSAPVGGLNTEAFF.

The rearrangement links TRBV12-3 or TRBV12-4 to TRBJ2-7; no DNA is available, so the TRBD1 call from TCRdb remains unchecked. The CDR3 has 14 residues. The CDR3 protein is CASSIRQGAYEQYF.